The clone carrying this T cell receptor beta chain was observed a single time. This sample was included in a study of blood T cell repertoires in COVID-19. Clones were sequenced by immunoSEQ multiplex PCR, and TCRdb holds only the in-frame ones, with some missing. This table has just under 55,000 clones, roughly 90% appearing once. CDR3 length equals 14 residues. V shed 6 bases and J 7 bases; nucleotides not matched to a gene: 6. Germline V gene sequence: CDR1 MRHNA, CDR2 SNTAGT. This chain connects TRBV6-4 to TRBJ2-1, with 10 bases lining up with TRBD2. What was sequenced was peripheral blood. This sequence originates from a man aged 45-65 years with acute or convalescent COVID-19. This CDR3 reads CASSLLAGPNEQFF. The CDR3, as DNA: TGTGCCAGCAGCCTACTAGCGGGACCGAATGAGCAGTTCTTC.